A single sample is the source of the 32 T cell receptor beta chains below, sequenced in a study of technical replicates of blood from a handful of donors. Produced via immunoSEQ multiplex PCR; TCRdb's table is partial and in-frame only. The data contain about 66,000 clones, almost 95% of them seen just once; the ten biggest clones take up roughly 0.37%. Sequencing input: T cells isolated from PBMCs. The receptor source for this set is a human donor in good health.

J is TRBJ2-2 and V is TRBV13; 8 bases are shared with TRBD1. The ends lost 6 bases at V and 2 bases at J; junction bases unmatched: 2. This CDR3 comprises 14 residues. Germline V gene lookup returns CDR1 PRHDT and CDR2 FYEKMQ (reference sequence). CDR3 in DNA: TGTGCCAGCAGAGACAGGGGAAACACCGGGGAGCTGTTTTTT. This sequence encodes CASRDRGNTGELFF.

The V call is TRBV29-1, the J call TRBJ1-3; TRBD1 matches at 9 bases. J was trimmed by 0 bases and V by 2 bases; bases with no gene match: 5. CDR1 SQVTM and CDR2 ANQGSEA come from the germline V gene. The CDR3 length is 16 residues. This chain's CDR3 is CSVERTGESSGNTIYF. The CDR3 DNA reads TGCAGCGTTGAAAGGACAGGGGAAAGCTCTGGAAACACCATATATTTT. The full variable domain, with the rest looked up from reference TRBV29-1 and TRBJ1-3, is SAVISQKPSRDICQRGTSLTIQCQVDSQVTMMFWYRQQPGQSLTLIATANQGSEATYESGFVIDKFPISRPNLTFSTLTVSNMSPEDSSIYLCSVERTGESSGNTIYFGEGSWLTVV.

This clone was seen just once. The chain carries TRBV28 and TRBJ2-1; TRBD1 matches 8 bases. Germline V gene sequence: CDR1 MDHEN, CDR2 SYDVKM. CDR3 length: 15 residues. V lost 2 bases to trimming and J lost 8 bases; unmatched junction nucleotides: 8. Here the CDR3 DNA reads TGTGCCAGCAGTTTACTGGGGGACAGGCCCGATGAGCAGTTCTTC. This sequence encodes CASSLLGDRPDEQFF.

The CDR3 spells CAISESGGKNNEQFF. CDR3 nucleotides: TGTGCCATCAGTGAATCAGGGGGCAAAAACAATGAGCAGTTCTTC. The chain combines TRBV10-3 with TRBJ2-1; the match to TRBD1 covers 8 bases. Germline CDR1 and CDR2: ENHRY and SYGVKD. Trimming took 3 bases from V and 5 from J; bases not matched to a gene: 6. The CDR3 is made up of 15 amino acids.

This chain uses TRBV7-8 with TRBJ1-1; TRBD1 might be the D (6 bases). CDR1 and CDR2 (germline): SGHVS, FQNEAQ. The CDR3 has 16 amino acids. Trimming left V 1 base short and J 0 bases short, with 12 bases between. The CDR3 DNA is TGTGCCAGCAGCTTAGGCCGGACAGTTTTGAACACTGAAGCTTTCTTT. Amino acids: CASSLGRTVLNTEAFF.

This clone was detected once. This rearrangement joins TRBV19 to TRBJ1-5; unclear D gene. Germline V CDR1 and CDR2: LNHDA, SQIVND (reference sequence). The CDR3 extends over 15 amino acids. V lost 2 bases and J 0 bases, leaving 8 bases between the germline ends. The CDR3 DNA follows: TGTGCCAGTAGTATAAGAGAGTCTAGCAATCAGCCCCAGCATTTT. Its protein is CASSIRESSNQPQHF.

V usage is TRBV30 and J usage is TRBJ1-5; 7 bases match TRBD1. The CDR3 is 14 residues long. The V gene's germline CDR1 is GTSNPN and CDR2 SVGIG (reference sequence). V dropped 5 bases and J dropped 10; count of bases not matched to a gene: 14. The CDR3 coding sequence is TGTGCCTGGGGGATAGACAGGGTGGGGGATCCCCAGCATTTT. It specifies CAWGIDRVGDPQHF.

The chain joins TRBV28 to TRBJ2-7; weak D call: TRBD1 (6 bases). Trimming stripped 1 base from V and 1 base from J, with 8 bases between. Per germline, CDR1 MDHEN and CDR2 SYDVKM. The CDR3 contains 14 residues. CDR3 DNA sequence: TGTGCCAGCAGTTTATTCGGACAGTCCTACGAGCAGTACTTC. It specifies CASSLFGQSYEQYF.

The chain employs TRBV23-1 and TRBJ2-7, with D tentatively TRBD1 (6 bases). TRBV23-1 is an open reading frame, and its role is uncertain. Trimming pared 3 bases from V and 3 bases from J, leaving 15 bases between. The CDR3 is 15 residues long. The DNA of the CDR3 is TGCGCCAGCAGTCACCCAGGGGCGTGCTACTACGAGCAGTACTTC. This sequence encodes CASSHPGACYYEQYF.

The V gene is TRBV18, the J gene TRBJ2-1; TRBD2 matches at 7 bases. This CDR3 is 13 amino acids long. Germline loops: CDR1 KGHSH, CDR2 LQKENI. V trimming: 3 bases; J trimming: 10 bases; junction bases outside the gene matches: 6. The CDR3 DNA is TGTGCCAGCTCACCCGGGACTACGGGAGAGCAGTTCTTC. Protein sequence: CASSPGTTGEQFF. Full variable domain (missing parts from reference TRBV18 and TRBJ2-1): NAGVMQNPRHLVRRRGQEARLRCSPMKGHSHVYWYRQLPEEGLKFMVYLQKENIIDESGMPKERFSAEFPKEGPSILRIQQVVRGDSAAYFCASSPGTTGEQFFGPGTRLTVL.

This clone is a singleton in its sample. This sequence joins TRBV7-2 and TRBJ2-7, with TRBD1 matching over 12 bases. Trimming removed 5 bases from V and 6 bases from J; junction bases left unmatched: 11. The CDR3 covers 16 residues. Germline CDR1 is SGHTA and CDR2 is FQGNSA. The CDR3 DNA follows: TGTGCCAGCAGCCTAACGGGGGGACAGGGGGCTGGCGAGCAGTACTTC. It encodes CASSLTGGQGAGEQYF.

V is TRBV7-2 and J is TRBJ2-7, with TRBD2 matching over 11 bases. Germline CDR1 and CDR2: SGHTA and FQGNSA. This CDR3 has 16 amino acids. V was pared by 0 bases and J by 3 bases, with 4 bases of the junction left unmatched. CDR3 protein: CASSLALAGEGYEQYF. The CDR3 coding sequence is TGTGCCAGCAGCTTAGCACTAGCGGGAGAAGGCTACGAGCAGTACTTC.

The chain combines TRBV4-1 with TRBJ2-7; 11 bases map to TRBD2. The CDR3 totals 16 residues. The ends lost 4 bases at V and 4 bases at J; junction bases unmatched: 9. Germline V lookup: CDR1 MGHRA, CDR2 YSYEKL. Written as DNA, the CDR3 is TGCGCCAGCAGCCCCCTAACTAGCGGGGGAACTTACGAGCAGTACTTC. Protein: CASSPLTSGGTYEQYF.

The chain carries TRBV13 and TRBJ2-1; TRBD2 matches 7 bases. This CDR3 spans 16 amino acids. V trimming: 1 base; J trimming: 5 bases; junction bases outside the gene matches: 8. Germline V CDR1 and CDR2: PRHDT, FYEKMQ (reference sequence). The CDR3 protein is CASSLEGLPINNEQFF. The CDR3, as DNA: TGTGCCAGCAGCTTAGAGGGACTACCTATTAACAATGAGCAGTTCTTC. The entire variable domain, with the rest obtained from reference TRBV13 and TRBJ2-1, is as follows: AAGVIQSPRHLIKEKRETATLKCYPIPRHDTVYWYQQGPGQDPQFLISFYEKMQSDKGSIPDRFSAQQFSDYHSELNMSSLELGDSALYFCASSLEGLPINNEQFFGPGTRLTVL.

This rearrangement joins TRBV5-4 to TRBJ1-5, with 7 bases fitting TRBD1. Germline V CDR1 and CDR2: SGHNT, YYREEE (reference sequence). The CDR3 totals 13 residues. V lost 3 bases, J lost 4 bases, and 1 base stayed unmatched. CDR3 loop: CASSSGGNQPQHF. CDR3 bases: TGTGCCAGCAGCTCAGGGGGAAATCAGCCCCAGCATTTT.

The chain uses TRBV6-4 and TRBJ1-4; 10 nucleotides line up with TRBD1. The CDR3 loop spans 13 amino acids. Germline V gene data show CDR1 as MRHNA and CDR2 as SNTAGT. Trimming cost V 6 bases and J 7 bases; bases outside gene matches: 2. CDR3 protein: CASSRDRGEKLFF. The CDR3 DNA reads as TGTGCCAGCAGCCGGGACAGGGGTGAAAAACTGTTTTTT.

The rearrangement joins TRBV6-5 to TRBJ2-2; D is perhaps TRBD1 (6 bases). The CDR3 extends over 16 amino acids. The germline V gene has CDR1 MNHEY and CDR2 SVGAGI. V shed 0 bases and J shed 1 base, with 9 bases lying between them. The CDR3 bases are TGTGCCAGCAGTTACTCGACCAGGGGGAACACCGGGGAGCTGTTTTTT. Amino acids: CASSYSTRGNTGELFF.

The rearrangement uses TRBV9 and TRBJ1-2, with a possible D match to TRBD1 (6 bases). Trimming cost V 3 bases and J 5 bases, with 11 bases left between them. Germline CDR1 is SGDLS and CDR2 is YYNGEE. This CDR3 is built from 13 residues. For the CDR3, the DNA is TGTGCCAGCAGCGAGGACAGCGAGTATGGCTACACCTTC. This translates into CASSEDSEYGYTF.

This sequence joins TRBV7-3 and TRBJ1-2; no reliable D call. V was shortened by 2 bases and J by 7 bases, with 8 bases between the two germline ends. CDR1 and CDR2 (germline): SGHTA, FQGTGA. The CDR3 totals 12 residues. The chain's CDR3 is CASSLDGVGYTF. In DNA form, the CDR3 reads TGTGCCAGCAGCTTAGACGGGGTTGGCTACACCTTC.

Here the CDR3 DNA reads TGCGCCAGCAGCCAAGAACGCATTCTAGCGGGCGTAGCCAAAAACATTCAGTACTTC. Its protein is CASSQERILAGVAKNIQYF. The chain employs TRBV4-1 and TRBJ2-4; TRBD2 agrees at 8 bases. CDR1 and CDR2 (germline): MGHRA, YSYEKL. V trimming: 0 bases; J trimming: 0 bases; junction bases outside the gene matches: 10. CDR3 length equals 19 residues.

The CDR3 DNA follows: TGTGCCAGCCGCCTGGGGGGGCGTATAAGGGGGCGAGACACTGAAGCTTTCTTT. Amino acids: CASRLGGRIRGRDTEAFF. V is TRBV5-8 and J is TRBJ1-1; 7 positions match TRBD1. V shed 7 bases and J 3 bases; nucleotides not matched to a gene: 21. Germline CDR1 reads SGHTS; CDR2 reads YDEGEE. This CDR3 is built from 18 residues.

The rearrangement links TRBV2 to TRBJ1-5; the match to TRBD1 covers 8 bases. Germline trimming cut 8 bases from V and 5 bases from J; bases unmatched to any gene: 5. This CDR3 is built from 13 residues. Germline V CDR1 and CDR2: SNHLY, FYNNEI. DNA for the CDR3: TGTGCCAGCCAGGACAGGGCCTATCAGCCCCAGCATTTT. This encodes CASQDRAYQPQHF.

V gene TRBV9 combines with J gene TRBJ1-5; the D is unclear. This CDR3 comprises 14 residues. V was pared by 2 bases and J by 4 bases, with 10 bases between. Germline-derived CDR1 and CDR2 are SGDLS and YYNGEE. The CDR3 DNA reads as TGTGCCAGCAGCGTGGGCAGCTCTAATCAGCCCCAGCATTTT. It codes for CASSVGSSNQPQHF.

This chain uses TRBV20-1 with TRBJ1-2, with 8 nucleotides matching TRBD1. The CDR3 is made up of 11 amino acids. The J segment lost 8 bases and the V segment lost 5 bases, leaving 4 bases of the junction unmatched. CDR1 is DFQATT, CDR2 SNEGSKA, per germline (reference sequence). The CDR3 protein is CSAPTGEGYTF. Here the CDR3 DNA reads TGCAGTGCTCCGACAGGGGAGGGCTACACCTTC.

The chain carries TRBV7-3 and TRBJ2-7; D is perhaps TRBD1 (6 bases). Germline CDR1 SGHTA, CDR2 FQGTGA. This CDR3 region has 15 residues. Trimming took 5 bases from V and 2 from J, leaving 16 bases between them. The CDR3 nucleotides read TGTGCCAGCAGCCCAAGCAGGGGTCGCACCTACGAGCAGTACTTC. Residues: CASSPSRGRTYEQYF.

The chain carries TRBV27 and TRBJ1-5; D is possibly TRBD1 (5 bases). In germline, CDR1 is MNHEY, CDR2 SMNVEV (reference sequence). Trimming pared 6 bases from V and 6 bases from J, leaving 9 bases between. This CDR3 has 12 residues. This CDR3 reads CASRGGSQPQHF. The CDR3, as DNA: TGTGCCAGCAGGGGGGGTAGTCAGCCCCAGCATTTT.

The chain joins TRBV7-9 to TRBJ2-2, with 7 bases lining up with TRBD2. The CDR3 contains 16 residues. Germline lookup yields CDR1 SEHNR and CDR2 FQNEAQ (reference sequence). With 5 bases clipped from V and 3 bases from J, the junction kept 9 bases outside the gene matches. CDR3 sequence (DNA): TGTGCCAGCAGCCAACGTCCTAGCGGAGACACCGGGGAGCTGTTTTTT. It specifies CASSQRPSGDTGELFF.

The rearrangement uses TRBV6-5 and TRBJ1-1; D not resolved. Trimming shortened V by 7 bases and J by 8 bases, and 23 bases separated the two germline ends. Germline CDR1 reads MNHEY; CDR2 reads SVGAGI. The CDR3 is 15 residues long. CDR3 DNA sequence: TGTGCCAGCACTAGCGAAGGAGTATTTGGACGCGAAGCTTTCTTT. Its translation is CASTSEGVFGREAFF.

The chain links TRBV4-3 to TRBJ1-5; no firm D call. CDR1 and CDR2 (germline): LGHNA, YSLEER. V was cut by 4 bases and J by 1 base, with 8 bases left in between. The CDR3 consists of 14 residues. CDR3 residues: CASSRSLSNQPQHF. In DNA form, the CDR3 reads TGCGCCAGCAGCCGGAGCCTCAGCAATCAGCCCCAGCATTTT.

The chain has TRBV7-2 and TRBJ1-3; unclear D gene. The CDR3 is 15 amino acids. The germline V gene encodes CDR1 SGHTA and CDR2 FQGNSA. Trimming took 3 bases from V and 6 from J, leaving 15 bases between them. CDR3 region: CASSFLPETTNTIYF. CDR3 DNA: TGTGCCAGCAGCTTCCTACCGGAAACTACAAACACCATATATTTT.

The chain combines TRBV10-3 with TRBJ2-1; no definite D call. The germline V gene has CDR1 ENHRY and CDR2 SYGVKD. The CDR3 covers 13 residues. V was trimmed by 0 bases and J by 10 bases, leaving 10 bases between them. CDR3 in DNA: TGTGCCATCAGTGAGTCAAACTATGAGGAGCAGTTCTTC. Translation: CAISESNYEEQFF.

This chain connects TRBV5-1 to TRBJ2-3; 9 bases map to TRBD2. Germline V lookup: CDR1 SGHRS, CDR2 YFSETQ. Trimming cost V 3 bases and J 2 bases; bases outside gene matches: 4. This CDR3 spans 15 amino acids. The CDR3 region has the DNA TGCGCCAGCAGCTCGCGGGAGGGCCTCACAGATACGCAGTATTTT. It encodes CASSSREGLTDTQYF.